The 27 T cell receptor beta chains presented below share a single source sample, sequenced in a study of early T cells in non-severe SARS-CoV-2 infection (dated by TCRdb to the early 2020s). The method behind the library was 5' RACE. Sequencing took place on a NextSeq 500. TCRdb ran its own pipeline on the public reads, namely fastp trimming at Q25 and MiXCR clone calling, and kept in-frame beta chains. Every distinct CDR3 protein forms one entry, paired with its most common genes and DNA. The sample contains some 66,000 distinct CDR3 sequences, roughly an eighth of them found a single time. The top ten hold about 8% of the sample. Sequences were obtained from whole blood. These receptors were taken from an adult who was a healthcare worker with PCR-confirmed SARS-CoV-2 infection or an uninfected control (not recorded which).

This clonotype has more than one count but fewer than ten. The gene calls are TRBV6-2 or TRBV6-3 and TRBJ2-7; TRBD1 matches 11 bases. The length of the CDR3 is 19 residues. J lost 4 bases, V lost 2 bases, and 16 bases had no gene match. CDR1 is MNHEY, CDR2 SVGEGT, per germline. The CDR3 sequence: CASSYPPNARTGGDYEQYF. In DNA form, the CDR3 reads TGTGCCAGCAGTTACCCCCCAAATGCCAGGACAGGGGGCGATTACGAGCAGTACTTC.

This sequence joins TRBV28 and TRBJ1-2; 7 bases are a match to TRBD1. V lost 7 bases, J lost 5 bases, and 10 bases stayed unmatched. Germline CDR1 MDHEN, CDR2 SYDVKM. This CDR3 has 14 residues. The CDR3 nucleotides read TGTGCCAGCACCGGACAGGCTTCCCTATATGGCTACACCTTC. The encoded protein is CASTGQASLYGYTF.

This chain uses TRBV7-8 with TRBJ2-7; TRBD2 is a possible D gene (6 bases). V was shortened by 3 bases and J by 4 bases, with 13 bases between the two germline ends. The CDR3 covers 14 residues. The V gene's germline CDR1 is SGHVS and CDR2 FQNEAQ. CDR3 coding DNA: TGTGCCAGCAGCTTGCCGGGACTGGTGTACGAGCAGTACTTC. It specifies CASSLPGLVYEQYF. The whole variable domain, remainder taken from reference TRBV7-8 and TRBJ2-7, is GAGVSQSPRYKVAKRGQDVALRCDPISGHVSLFWYQQALGQGPEFLTYFQNEAQLDKSGLPSDRFFAERPEGSVSTLKIQRTQQEDSAVYLCASSLPGLVYEQYFGPGTRLTVT.

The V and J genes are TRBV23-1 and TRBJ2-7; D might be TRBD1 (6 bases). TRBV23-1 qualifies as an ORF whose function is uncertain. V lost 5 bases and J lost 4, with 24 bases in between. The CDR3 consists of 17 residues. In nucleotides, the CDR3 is TGCGCCAGCAGTAAGGGTGGACAGATTGTTCGACCGTACGAGCAGTACTTC. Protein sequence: CASSKGGQIVRPYEQYF.

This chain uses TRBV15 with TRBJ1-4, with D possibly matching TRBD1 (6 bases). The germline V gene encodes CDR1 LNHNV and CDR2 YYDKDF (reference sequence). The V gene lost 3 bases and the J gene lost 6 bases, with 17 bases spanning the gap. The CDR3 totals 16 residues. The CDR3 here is CATSSGAQGIYEKLFF. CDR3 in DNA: TGTGCCACCAGCAGCGGGGCACAGGGTATATATGAAAAACTGTTTTTT.

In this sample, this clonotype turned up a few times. As DNA, the CDR3 is TGCGCCAGCAGCTCTAGAACTAGCGGGATTGGAGATACGCAGTATTTT. This gives the protein CASSSRTSGIGDTQYF. The chain couples TRBV5-1 to TRBJ2-3, with TRBD2 identical over 10 bases. This CDR3 region has 16 residues. The V segment lost 3 bases and the J segment 5 bases; nucleotides outside the gene matches: 9. Germline loops: CDR1 SGHRS, CDR2 YFSETQ.

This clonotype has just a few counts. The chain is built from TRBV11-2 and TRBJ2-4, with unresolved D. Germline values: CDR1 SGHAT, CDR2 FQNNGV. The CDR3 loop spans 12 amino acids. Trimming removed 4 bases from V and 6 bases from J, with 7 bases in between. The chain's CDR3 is CASSSLPNIQYF. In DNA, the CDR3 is TGTGCCAGCAGCTCCCTCCCAAACATTCAGTACTTC.

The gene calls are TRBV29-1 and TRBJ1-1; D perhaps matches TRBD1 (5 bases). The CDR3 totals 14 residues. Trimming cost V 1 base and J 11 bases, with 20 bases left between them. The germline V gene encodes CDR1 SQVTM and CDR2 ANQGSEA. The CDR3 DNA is TGCAGCGTTGAAGTTCGCCTACCTTCAGGGAGGGCTTTCTTT. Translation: CSVEVRLPSGRAFF.

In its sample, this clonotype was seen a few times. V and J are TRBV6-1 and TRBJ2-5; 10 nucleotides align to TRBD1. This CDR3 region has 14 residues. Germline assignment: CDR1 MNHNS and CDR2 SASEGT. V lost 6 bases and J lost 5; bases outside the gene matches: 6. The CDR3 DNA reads TGTGCCAGCAGGGAGACGGACAGGGGGGAGACCCAGTACTTC. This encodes CASRETDRGETQYF.

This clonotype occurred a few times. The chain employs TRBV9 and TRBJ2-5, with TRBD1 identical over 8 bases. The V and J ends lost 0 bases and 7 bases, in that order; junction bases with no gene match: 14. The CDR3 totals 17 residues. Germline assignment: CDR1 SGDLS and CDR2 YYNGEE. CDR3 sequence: CASSVAPGQGRSGTQYF. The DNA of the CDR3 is TGTGCCAGCAGCGTAGCCCCAGGACAGGGCAGATCCGGGACCCAGTACTTC.

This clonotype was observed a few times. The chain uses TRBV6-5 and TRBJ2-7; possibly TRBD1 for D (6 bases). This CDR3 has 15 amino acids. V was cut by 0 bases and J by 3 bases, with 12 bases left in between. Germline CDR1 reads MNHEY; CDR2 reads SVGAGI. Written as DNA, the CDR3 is TGTGCCAGCAGTTACTCACCGGACAGCGTCTACGAGCAGTACTTC. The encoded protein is CASSYSPDSVYEQYF.

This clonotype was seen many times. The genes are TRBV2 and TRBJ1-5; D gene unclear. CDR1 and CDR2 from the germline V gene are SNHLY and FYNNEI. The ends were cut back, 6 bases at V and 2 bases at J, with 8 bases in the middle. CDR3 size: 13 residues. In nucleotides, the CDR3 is TGTGCCAGCAGAATTAGCGGCAATCAGCCCCAGCATTTT. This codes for CASRISGNQPQHF.

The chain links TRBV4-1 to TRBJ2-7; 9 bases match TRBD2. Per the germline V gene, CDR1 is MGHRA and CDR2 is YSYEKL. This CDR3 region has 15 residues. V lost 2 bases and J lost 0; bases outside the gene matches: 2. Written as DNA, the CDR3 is TGCGCCAGCAGCCAACTAGCGGGGAGCTCCTACGAGCAGTACTTC. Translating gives CASSQLAGSSYEQYF.

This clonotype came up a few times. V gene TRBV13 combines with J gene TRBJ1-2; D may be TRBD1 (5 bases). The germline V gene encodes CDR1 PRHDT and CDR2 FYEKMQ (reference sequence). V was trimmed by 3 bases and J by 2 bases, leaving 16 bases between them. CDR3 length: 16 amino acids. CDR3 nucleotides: TGTGCCAGCAGCTTCGTCGCGACAGAGACAAACTATGGCTACACCTTC. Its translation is CASSFVATETNYGYTF.

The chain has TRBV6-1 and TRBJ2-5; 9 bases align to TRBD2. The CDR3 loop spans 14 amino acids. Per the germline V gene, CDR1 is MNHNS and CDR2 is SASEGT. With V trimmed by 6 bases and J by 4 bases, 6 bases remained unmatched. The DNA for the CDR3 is TGTGCCAGCAGAAGGACTAGCGAGGGAGAGACCCAGTACTTC. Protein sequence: CASRRTSEGETQYF.

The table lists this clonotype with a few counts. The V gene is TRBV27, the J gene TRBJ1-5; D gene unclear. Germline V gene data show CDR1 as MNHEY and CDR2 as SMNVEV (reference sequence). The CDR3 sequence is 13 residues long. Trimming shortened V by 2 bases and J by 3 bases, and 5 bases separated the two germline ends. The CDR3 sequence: CASSLAVNQPQHF. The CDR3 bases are TGTGCCAGCAGTTTAGCTGTCAATCAGCCCCAGCATTTT.

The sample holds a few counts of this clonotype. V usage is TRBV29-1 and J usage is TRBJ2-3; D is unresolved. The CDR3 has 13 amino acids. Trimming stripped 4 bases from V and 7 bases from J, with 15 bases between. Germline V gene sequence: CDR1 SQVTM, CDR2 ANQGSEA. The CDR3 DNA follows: TGCAGCGTTGGAGAATTGGGCGCGAATACGCAGTATTTT. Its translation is CSVGELGANTQYF.

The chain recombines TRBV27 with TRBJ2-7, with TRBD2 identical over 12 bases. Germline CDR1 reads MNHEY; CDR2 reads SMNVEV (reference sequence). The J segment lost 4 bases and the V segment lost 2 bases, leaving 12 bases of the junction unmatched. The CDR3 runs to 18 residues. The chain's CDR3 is CASSLRRLAGGPLYEQYF. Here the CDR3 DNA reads TGTGCCAGCAGTTTAAGGCGGCTAGCGGGAGGGCCGTTGTACGAGCAGTACTTC.

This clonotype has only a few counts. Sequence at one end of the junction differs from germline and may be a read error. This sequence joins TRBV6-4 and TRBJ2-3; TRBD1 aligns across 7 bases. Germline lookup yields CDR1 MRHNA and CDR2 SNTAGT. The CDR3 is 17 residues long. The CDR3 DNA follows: TGTGCCAGCAGTGACTCGATGGAAGGGGGCGGAACAGATACGCAGTTTTTT. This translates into CASSDSMEGGGTDTQFF.

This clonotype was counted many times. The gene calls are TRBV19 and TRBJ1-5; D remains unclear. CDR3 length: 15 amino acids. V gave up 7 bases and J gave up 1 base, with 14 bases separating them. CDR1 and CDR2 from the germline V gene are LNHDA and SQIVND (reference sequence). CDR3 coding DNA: TGTGCCAGTACCCAGAACTACGGGAGCAATCAGCCCCAGCATTTT. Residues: CASTQNYGSNQPQHF.

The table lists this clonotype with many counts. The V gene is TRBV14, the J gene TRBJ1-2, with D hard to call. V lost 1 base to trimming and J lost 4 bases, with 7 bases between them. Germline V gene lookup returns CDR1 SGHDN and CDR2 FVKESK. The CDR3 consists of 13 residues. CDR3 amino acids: CASSQGYRYGYTF. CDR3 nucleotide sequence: TGTGCCAGCAGCCAAGGGTACCGCTATGGCTACACCTTC.

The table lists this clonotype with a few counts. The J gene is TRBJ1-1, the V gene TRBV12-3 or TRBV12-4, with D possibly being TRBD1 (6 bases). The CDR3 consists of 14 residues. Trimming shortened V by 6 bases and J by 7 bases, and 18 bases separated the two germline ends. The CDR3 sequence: CASRRVNRESEAFF. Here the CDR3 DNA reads TGTGCCAGCAGGAGAGTGAACAGGGAAAGTGAAGCTTTCTTT.

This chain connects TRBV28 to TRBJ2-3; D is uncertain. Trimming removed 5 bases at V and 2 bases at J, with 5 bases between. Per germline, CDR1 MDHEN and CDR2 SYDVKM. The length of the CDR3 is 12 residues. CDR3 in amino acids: CASSDLTDTQYF. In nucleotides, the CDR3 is TGTGCCAGCAGTGACCTCACAGATACGCAGTATTTT.

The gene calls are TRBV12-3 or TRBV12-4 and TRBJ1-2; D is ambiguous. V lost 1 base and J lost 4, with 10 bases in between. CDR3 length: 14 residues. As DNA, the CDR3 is TGTGCCAGCAGTTTAGGAACGGTATCCTATGGCTACACCTTC. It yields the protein CASSLGTVSYGYTF.

In nucleotides, the CDR3 is TGTGCCAGCAGCTTACACTCGAATGAGCAGTTCTTC. Amino acids: CASSLHSNEQFF. The rearrangement links TRBV7-9 to TRBJ2-1; D remains unclear. This CDR3 comprises 12 residues. Germline V gene data show CDR1 as SEHNR and CDR2 as FQNEAQ (reference sequence). The V end was cut by 2 bases, the J end by 7 bases, with 6 bases between.

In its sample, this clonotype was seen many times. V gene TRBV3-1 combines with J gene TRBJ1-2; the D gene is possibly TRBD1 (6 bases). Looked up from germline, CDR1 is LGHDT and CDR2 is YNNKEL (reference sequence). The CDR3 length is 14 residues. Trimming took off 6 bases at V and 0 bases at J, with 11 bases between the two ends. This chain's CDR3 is CASSDRNSNYGYTF. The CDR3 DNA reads TGTGCCAGCAGTGACAGGAATTCTAACTATGGCTACACCTTC.

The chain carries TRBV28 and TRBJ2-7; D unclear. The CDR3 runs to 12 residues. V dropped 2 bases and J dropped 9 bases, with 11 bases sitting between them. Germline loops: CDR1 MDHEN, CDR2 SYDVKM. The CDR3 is CASSLIALVQYF. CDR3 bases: TGTGCCAGCAGTTTAATTGCCCTAGTGCAGTACTTC.